This is a list of T cell receptor beta chains from one sample in a study of T-cell memory formation after mild COVID-19. MiXCR, run by TCRdb on the 5' RACE reads, gives a single entry per CDR3 protein. Of 300,000 to 400,000 distinct CDR3 sequences detected, 25% to 30% appear once; the ten largest clones hold about 13%. The material sequenced was PBMCs or a T cell subset sorted from them (not recorded which). The receptor source for this set is an adult woman who had mild COVID-19 (a few samples of this study predate the infection). Cell type and time point are not known. Each CDR3 is given with its conserved first and last residue.

j_call: TRBJ2-7
v_call: TRBV30
cdr3_aa: CAWSHGLAAYEQYF

j_call: TRBJ1-1
v_call: TRBV6-5
cdr3_aa: CASTRYTEAFF

j_call: TRBJ1-1
v_call: TRBV12-3/TRBV12-4
cdr3_aa: CASSIPPNTEAFF

j_call: TRBJ2-3
v_call: TRBV5-4
cdr3_aa: CASSTYSGGAWTDTQYF

j_call: TRBJ2-1
v_call: TRBV7-8
cdr3_aa: CASSISSGSNYEQFF

j_call: TRBJ2-5
v_call: TRBV4-1
cdr3_aa: CASSQDSAQETQYF

j_call: TRBJ2-5
v_call: TRBV20-1
cdr3_aa: CSAFRLAETQYF

j_call: TRBJ1-2
v_call: TRBV29-1
cdr3_aa: CSAWGGLGGYTF

j_call: TRBJ2-2
v_call: TRBV20-1
cdr3_aa: CSARDRILAGANTGELFF

j_call: TRBJ2-5
v_call: TRBV29-1
cdr3_aa: CSVVAWTVEETQYF

j_call: TRBJ2-3
v_call: TRBV20-1
cdr3_aa: CSARGERRGVTDTQYF

j_call: TRBJ2-2
v_call: TRBV9
cdr3_aa: CASSGEAGGPAGELFF

j_call: TRBJ1-1
v_call: TRBV12-3/TRBV12-4
cdr3_aa: CASSQGQRRTEAFF

j_call: TRBJ2-2
v_call: TRBV7-3
cdr3_aa: CASSPPGGTGELFF

j_call: TRBJ1-2
v_call: TRBV10-3
cdr3_aa: CAISGTGIGALGYTF

j_call: TRBJ2-7
v_call: TRBV6-1
cdr3_aa: CAIAPYEQYF

j_call: TRBJ2-3
v_call: TRBV12-3/TRBV12-4
cdr3_aa: CASSFSTGATQYF

j_call: TRBJ1-5
v_call: TRBV20-1
cdr3_aa: CSARDQGSGGVRQPQHF

j_call: TRBJ2-1
v_call: TRBV12-3/TRBV12-4
cdr3_aa: CASSPLRREDQYLINNEQFF

j_call: TRBJ1-2
v_call: TRBV6-5
cdr3_aa: CASGSAYGYTF

j_call: TRBJ2-7
v_call: TRBV6-4
cdr3_aa: CASSVTLSSYEQYF

j_call: TRBJ1-6
v_call: TRBV12-3/TRBV12-4
cdr3_aa: CASSLLGQGRSPLHF

j_call: TRBJ2-2
v_call: TRBV10-2
cdr3_aa: CASSRRLAGWTGELFF

j_call: TRBJ1-5
v_call: TRBV9
cdr3_aa: CASSPTARNQPQHF

j_call: TRBJ2-1
v_call: TRBV24-1
cdr3_aa: CATSSSGYLNEQFF